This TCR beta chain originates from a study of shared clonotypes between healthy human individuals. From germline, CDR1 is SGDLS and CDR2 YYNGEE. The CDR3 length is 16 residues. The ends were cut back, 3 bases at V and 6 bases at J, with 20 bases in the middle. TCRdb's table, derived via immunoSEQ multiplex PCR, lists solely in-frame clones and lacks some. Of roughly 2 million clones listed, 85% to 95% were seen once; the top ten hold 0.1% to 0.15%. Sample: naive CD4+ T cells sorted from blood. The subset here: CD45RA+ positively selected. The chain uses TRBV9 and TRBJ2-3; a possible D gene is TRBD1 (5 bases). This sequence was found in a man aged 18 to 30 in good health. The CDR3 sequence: CASSASGLGEGDTQYF. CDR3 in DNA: TGTGCCAGCAGCGCATCAGGGCTAGGGGAAGGGGATACGCAGTATTTT. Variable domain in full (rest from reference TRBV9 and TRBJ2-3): DSGVTQTPKHLITATGQRVTLRCSPRSGDLSVYWYQQSLDQGLQFLIQYYNGEERAKGNILERFSAQQFPDLHSELNLSSLELGDSALYFCASSASGLGEGDTQYFGPGTRLTVL.